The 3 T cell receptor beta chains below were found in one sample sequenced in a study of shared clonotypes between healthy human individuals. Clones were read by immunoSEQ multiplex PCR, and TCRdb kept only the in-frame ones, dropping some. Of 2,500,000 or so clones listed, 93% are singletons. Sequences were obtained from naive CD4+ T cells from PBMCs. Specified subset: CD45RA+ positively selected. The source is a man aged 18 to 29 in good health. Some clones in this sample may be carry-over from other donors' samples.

CDR3 residues: CASRSRDGYTGELFF. CDR3 sequence (DNA): TGTGCCAGTAGGAGCCGGGACGGGTACACCGGGGAGCTGTTTTTT. The chain has TRBV19 and TRBJ2-2, with D perhaps given as TRBD1 or TRBD2 (5 bases each). Germline loops: CDR1 LNHDA, CDR2 SQIVND (reference sequence). CDR3 length: 15 residues. With 6 bases removed from V and 3 bases from J, the gap between germline ends came to 14 bases.

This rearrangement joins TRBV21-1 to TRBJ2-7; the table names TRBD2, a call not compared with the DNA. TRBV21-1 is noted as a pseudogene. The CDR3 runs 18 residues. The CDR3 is CASSKSGGARNPSYEQYF. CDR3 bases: TGTGCCAGCAGCAAAAGCGGAGGAGCGCGCAACCCCTCCTACGAGCAGTACTTC.

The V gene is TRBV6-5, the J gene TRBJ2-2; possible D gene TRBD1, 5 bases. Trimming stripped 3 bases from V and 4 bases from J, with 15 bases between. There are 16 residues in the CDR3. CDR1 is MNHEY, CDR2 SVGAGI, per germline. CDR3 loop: CASSYVSRGSTGELFF. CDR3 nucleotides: TGTGCCAGCAGTTATGTCTCTAGGGGTAGCACCGGGGAGCTGTTTTTT.